This T cell receptor (beta chain) was retrieved from a study of read filtering for tumor transcriptome and immune sequencing (dated by TCRdb to the early 2020s). About the full investigation: The cohort consisted of some 16 male and about 15 female patients, with a mean age of about 70 years and an age range of roughly 40 to 85. Under revised international staging, roughly 8 patients fell into R-ISS I, more than 15 into R-ISS II and over five into R-ISS III. After DNase treatment, whole-transcriptome libraries were prepared using the TruSeq RNA Access Library Prep Kit. Per sample, about 3.5 to 10.27 million TCR-region mapped reads were obtained with IR-seq, compared with only 85 to 1273 with RNA-seq. Using the same bone marrow samples, the study compared TCR repertoires obtained by targeted immune repertoire sequencing with those obtained by bulk whole-transcriptome sequencing. One of the main goals was to work out a read-filtering strategy for immune repertoire data, in particular whether clonotypes backed by only a single read should be removed.

As for this clonotype: Its cognate antigen has yet to be identified. A much larger clonotype is one base distant, so this may be a read error. This is likely a read error, given that the CDR3 carries no conserved phenylalanine or tryptophan at its end.

Trimming removed 8 bases from V and 3 bases from J; the gene matches leave 11 bases unexplained. Taken from the germline V gene, the CDR1 and CDR2 loops are ENHRY and SYGVKD. The CDR3 spans 16 residues, counting both ends. Just the 48-base CDR3 DNA is kept, in frame starting at base 1. Every patient had bone marrow sampled at the time of active disease. Ficoll-Hypaque density gradient centrifugation was used to isolate bone marrow mononuclear cells. Myeloma plasma cells were removed and CD138-negative cells were obtained by negative selection following labeling with CD138 magnetic microbeads on a MACS separator. Flow cytometry on an Attune NxT with CD138 antibodies was used to check the purity of the isolated cells. TRIzol reagent was used to extract total RNA, and a NanoDrop spectrophotometer was used to quantify the extracted RNA. For each patient, paired RNA-seq and IR-seq were run on the CD138-negative bone marrow sample from that patient.

Starting from 400 ng RNA, TCR libraries were constructed with the Immunoverse kit using molecular barcoded adaptors that cover the alpha/delta and beta/gamma chains. The same RNA used for transcriptome sequencing was used for TCR library preparation. An Illumina HiSeq 4000 with 2 x 150 cycles was used to sequence the TCR libraries. In the authors' own workflow: Using MiXCR, which included quality filtering and error correction, TCR reads were aligned to human V, D, J and C references and then assembled into CDR3 clonotypes. The tcR package in R was used for analysis of clonotype counts and gene usage diversity. For inspection of raw mapping reads, RNA-seq reads were mapped by STAR aligner version 2.5.3a onto GRCh37 of the human genome. To test how sequencing depth affected the clonotypes detected, IR-seq fastq files were randomly downsampled with Seqtk 1.3. TCRdb cleaned the public reads at Q25 with fastp, built clones with MiXCR and kept in-frame beta chains. Every distinct CDR3 protein forms one entry, paired with its most common genes and DNA. The V and J calls come from TCRdb's annotation, not from the publication. Recorded for this sample are some 40,000 distinct CDR3 sequences; roughly an eighth of them occurred a single time. The top ten clonotypes cover around 6.5% of the sample.

The paper as a whole reports these results and caveats: In IR-seq, single-read clonotypes were roughly 84% of clonotypes but about 3.5% of total reads; in RNA-seq they were about 75% of clonotypes and 35% to 55% of reads. Clonotypes were captured by IR-seq at much higher depth and more reliably than by RNA-seq, and smaller IR-seq throughput was sufficient for identification of most shared clonotypes. When single-read clonotypes were removed, the proportions of shared clonotypes in IR-seq and RNA-seq correlated more strongly. The sorted CD138-negative fraction was composed of a mixed bone marrow immune population rather than of purified T cells.

The sequencing sample was made of a population of CD138-negative cells sorted from bone marrow. The cell subset or site label of this sample denotes: bone marrow mononuclear cells depleted of CD138+ plasma/myeloma cells by negative magnetic selection. This receptor was taken from a donor at least 40 years old with multiple myeloma. Recombination linked TRBV10-3 to TRBJ2-3; 10 bases in the middle match TRBD1. The DNA reads TGTGCCATCGGGGCCCGGGACAGGGGTAAGACAGATACGCAGTATCTT. It encodes CAIGARDRGKTDTQYL.